The 2 T cell receptor beta chains below come from one sample, sequenced in a study of shared clonotypes between healthy human individuals. Some clones are missing from TCRdb's copy, which holds only in-frame ones; the method was immunoSEQ multiplex PCR. The repertoire holds 2 million to 2.5 million clones, with about 95% as singletons. It was CD45RO-negative cells, positively selected for CCR7, that made up naive CD8 cells, with terminally differentiated effector memory CD45RA+ cells excluded. Material for sequencing was naive CD8+ T cells sorted from blood. The receptors originated from a man aged 18 to 30 in good health.

The rearrangement joins TRBV7-6 to TRBJ2-5; D remains unclear. V was trimmed by 0 bases and J by 4 bases, leaving 9 bases between them. In germline, CDR1 is SGHVS, CDR2 FNYEAQ. The CDR3 totals 14 residues. CDR3 loop: CASSLAAVGETQYF. The CDR3 DNA reads as TGTGCCAGCAGCTTAGCGGCGGTAGGAGAGACCCAGTACTTC.

The J gene is TRBJ2-1, the V gene TRBV11-2; a possible D gene is TRBD2 (6 bases). V shed 3 bases and J shed 0 bases, with 12 bases lying between them. Germline-derived CDR1 and CDR2 are SGHAT and FQNNGV. The CDR3 runs to 16 residues. The CDR3 bases are TGTGCCAGCAGCTTGGGACTCGACTTCTCCTACAATGAGCAGTTCTTC. Protein sequence: CASSLGLDFSYNEQFF.